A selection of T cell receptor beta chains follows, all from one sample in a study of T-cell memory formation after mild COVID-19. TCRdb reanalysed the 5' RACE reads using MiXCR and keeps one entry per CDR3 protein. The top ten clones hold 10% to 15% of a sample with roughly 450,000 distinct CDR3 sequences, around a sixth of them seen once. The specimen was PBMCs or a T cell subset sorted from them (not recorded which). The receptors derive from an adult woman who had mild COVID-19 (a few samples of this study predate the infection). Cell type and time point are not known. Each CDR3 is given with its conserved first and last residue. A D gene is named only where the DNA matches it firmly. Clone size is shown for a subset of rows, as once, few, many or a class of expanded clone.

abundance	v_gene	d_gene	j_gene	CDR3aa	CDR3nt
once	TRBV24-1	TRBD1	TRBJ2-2	CATSAPVRDSTIFTGELFF	TGTGCCACCAGTGCCCCAGTCCGGGACAGTACTATTTTCACCGGGGAGCTGTTTTTT
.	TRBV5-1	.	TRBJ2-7	CASSLVSSAYRDEQYF	TGCGCCAGCAGCTTGGTTTCATCCGCCTATAGGGACGAGCAGTACTTC
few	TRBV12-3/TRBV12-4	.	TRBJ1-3	CASSDPGGSGNTIYF	TGTGCCAGCAGCGACCCAGGAGGTTCTGGAAACACCATATATTTT
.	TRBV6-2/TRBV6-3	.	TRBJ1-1	CASRKTGESNPFF	TGTGCCAGCAGGAAGACAGGAGAATCGAACCCTTTCTTT
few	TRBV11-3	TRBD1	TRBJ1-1	CASSARTGAGEAFF	TGTGCCAGCAGCGCCCGGACAGGGGCGGGTGAAGCTTTCTTT
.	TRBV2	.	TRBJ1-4	CASSERGGRETNEKLFF	TGTGCCAGCAGTGAACGCGGGGGACGGGAAACTAATGAAAAACTGTTTTTT
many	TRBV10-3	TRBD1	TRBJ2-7	CAIRGQGAGYEQYF	TGTGCCATCAGGGGACAGGGGGCGGGGTACGAGCAGTACTTC
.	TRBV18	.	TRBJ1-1	CASSTGPEALEAFF	TGTGCCAGCTCTACGGGACCGGAGGCTTTGGAAGCTTTCTTT
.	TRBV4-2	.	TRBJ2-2	CASSRDSGELFF	TGTGCCAGCAGCCGGGATTCTGGGGAGCTGTTTTTT
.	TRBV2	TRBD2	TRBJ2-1	CASMGGGSSYNEQFF	TGTGCCAGCATGGGAGGCGGGAGCTCCTACAATGAGCAGTTCTTC
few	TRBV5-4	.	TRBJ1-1	CASSPSIDTEAFF	TGTGCCAGCAGCCCCTCTATTGACACTGAAGCTTTCTTT
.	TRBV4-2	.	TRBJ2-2	CASSPLPGPQVSGELFF	TGTGCCAGCAGCCCCCTCCCGGGGCCCCAAGTGTCCGGGGAGCTGTTTTTT
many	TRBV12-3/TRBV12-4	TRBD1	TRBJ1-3	CASSRRQGVAGNTIYF	TGTGCCAGCAGCCGCAGACAGGGCGTAGCTGGAAACACCATATATTTT
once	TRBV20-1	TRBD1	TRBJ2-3	CSALTGMIGADTQYF	TGCAGTGCCCTGACAGGGATGATAGGTGCAGATACGCAGTATTTT
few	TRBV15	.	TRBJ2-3	CATSQYGGQGNTRTDTQYF	TGTGCCACCAGCCAATATGGAGGGCAGGGGAATACGAGGACAGATACGCAGTATTTT
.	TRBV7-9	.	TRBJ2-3	CASSPRTAPSTDTQYF	TGTGCCAGCAGCCCGCGGACGGCCCCTAGCACAGATACGCAGTATTTT
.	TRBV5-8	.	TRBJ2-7	CASSPGPIASLYYTEQYF	TGTGCCAGCAGCCCGGGACCGATAGCCTCACTATACTATACCGAGCAGTACTTC
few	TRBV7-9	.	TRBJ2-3	CASSSAGGGSDTQYF	TGTGCCAGCAGCTCGGCTGGGGGTGGTTCAGATACGCAGTATTTT
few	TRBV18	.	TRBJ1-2	CASSPPTDRYGYTF	TGTGCCAGCTCACCACCGACGGACAGATATGGCTACACCTTC
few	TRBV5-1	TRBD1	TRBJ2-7	CASSPRAGGYEQYF	TGCGCCAGCAGCCCCCGCGCAGGGGGCTACGAGCAGTACTTC
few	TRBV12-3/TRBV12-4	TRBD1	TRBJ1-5	CASRTTGVQPQHF	TGTGCCAGCAGGACCACAGGGGTTCAGCCCCAGCATTTT
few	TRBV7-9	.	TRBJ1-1	CASSFRTVNTEAFF	TGTGCCAGCAGCTTCAGGACGGTGAACACTGAAGCTTTCTTT
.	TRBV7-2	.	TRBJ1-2	CASSLRDGYGYTF	TGTGCCAGCAGCTTAAGAGACGGGTATGGCTACACCTTC
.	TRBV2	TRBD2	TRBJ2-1	CAEGLAGGHEQFF	TGTGCGGAGGGACTAGCGGGGGGGCATGAGCAGTTCTTC
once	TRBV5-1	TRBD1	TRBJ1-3	CASSSGTEFSGNTIYF	TGCGCCAGCAGCTCTGGGACAGAGTTCTCTGGAAACACCATATATTTT
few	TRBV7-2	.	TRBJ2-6	CASSLGLIFGWANVLTF	TGTGCCAGCAGCTTAGGGCTGATCTTCGGATGGGCCAACGTCCTGACTTTC
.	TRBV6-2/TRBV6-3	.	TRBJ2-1	CASSDPKDSYNEQFF	TGTGCCAGCAGCGACCCTAAAGACAGCTACAATGAGCAGTTCTTC
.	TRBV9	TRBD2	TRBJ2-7	CASSGWTGGSIYEQYF	TGTGCCAGCAGCGGATGGACGGGGGGAAGTATCTACGAGCAGTACTTC
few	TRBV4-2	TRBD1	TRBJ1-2	CASSQEFSGTGSYGYTF	TGTGCCAGCAGCCAAGAATTTTCCGGGACAGGGAGCTATGGCTACACCTTC
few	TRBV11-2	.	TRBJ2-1	CASSLESHNEQFF	TGTGCCAGCAGCTTAGAATCCCACAATGAGCAGTTCTTC
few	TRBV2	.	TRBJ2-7	CAMQSQRASYEQYF	TGTGCCATGCAGTCCCAGCGGGCCTCCTACGAGCAGTACTTC
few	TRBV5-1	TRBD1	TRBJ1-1	CASSIGTGGNTEAFF	TGCGCCAGCAGCATTGGGACAGGTGGGAACACTGAAGCTTTCTTT
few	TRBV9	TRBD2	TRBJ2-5	CASSVGLAGAISETQYF	TGTGCCAGCAGCGTAGGACTAGCGGGAGCCATTTCGGAGACCCAGTACTTC
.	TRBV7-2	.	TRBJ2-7	CASSLVGTPYYEQYF	TGTGCCAGCAGCTTAGTAGGGACACCGTACTACGAGCAGTACTTC
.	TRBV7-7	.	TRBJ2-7	CASSLGRGLDEQYF	TGTGCCAGCAGCTTGGGACGGGGGCTGGACGAGCAGTACTTC
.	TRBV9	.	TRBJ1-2	CASSVGVHFANYGYTF	TGTGCCAGCAGCGTAGGGGTTCACTTCGCTAACTATGGCTACACCTTC
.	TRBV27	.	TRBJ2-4	CASSLSAGALDIQYF	TGTGCCAGCAGTTTATCGGCAGGGGCTCTGGACATTCAGTACTTC
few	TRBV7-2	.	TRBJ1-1	CASSLVWALGTEAFF	TGTGCCAGCAGCTTAGTTTGGGCCCTGGGGACTGAAGCTTTCTTT
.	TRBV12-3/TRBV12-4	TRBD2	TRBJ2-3	CASSPTSGSYTQYF	TGTGCCAGCAGTCCGACTAGCGGGAGTTATACGCAGTATTTT
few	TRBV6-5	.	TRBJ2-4	CASSPPGGINIQYF	TGTGCCAGCAGCCCCCCCGGGGGTATCAACATTCAGTACTTC
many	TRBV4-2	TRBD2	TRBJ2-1	CASSPTSGGTYNEQFF	TGTGCCAGCAGCCCGACTAGCGGGGGGACTTACAATGAGCAGTTCTTC
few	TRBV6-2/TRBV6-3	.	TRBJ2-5	CASSRMYQETQYF	TGTGCCAGCAGTAGGATGTACCAAGAGACCCAGTACTTC
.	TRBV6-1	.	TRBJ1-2	CASIPLAGDNYGYTF	TGTGCCAGCATCCCACTCGCCGGGGATAACTATGGCTACACCTTC
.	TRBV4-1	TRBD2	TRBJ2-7	CASSQERTSGPYEQYF	TGCGCCAGCAGCCAAGAACGGACTAGCGGACCCTACGAGCAGTACTTC
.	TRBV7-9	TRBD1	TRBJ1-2	CASSLDGTGGNYGYTF	TGTGCCAGCAGCTTAGATGGGACAGGGGGTAACTATGGCTACACCTTC
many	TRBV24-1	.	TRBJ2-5	CATSTESPGEETQYF	TGTGCCACCAGCACAGAGTCTCCAGGGGAGGAGACCCAGTACTTC